Sequencing of this TCR beta chain was carried out in a study of cytomegalovirus exposure and HLA in healthy donors. Overall study findings and caveats: Using a false discovery rate of 0.05, a later analysis showed that about 16,000 TCR beta sequences were associated with HLA alleles.

This clone has only a few counts. Its antigen is unidentified. It was with 60 Vbeta and 13 Jbeta primers that the PCR ran. Measured with immunoSEQ multiplex PCR; TCRdb has only the in-frame clones, and not every one. The sample lists around 150,000 clones; approximately 10% were seen once. The V and J ends lost 0 bases and 5 bases respectively, with 16 bases between them. This CDR3 is built from 16 residues. Germline V lookup: CDR1 LNHDA, CDR2 SQIVND (reference sequence). Material: PBMCs. This clonotype was sampled from a woman in her 40s in good health and CMV-seropositive. V and J are TRBV19 and TRBJ1-2; unclear D gene. The CDR3 is CASSIDGGGLPYGYTF. The CDR3 bases are TGTGCCAGTAGTATAGACGGCGGAGGTTTGCCTTATGGCTACACCTTC. Full variable domain (rest looked up from reference TRBV19 and TRBJ1-2): DGGITQSPKYLFRKEGQNVTLSCEQNLNHDAMYWYRQDPGQGLRLIYYSQIVNDFQKGDIAEGYSVSREKKESFPLTVTSAQKNPTAFYLCASSIDGGGLPYGYTFGSGTRLTVV.